The next 25 T cell receptor beta chains were all read from a single sample in a study of regulatory T cells in long-lasting Graves disease (dated by TCRdb to the early 2020s). Libraries were built with multiplex PCR. TCRdb names Illumina HiSeq 4000 as the instrument used. To build TCR beta libraries, CDR3 regions were amplified by Arm-PCR using iRepertoire HTBI primers. TCRdb applied fastp at Q25 and MiXCR to the public reads, then kept only in-frame beta chains. Every distinct CDR3 protein forms one entry, paired with its most common genes and DNA. This sample has some 320,000 distinct CDR3 sequences in its table, and over 15% of those were observed once. The top ten constitute roughly 35% of the sample. This specimen's time point label, interpreted: newly diagnosed GD, antithyroid drugs for less than 3 months. RNA was extracted from PBMCs in TRIzol for both TCR sequencing and RNA sequencing. The specimen was peripheral blood mononuclear cells (PBMCs), collected at new diagnosis, from a patient treated with antithyroid drugs. These receptors were collected from a female donor with Graves disease.

This clonotype showed up many times. The chain has TRBV29-1 and TRBJ2-7, with D tentatively TRBD1 or TRBD2 (5 bases each). V was trimmed by 0 bases and J by 2 bases, leaving 5 bases between them. CDR3 size: 12 residues. The germline CDR1 and CDR2 sequences are SQVTM and ANQGSEA. CDR3 in amino acids: CSVEEGPYEQYF. Here the CDR3 DNA reads TGCAGCGTTGAAGAGGGACCCTACGAGCAGTACTTC.

Notes on this clonotype: This could be a read error, since a much larger clone is one nucleotide away. The chain uses TRBV7-6 and TRBJ2-7; weak D call: TRBD1 (5 bases). There are 15 residues in the CDR3. CDR1 SGHVS and CDR2 FNYEAQ come from the germline V gene. With 4 bases removed from V and 11 bases from J, the gap between germline ends came to 24 bases. Here the CDR3 reads CASSSSRARQETKYF. The CDR3 bases are TGTGCCAGCAGCTCAAGCAGGGCTAGACAAGAGACCAAGTACTTC.

In this sample, this clonotype turned up once. At one end the junction does not follow the germline gene, possibly because of a read error. This chain connects TRBV5-1 to TRBJ2-1; the D is unclear. The CDR3 runs 11 residues. Germline CDR1 and CDR2: SGHRS and YFSETQ. This chain's CDR3 is CASSLGQAWVF. In DNA, the CDR3 is TGCGCCAGCAGCTTAGGGCAGGCCTGGGTCTTC.

Details on this clonotype: Mismatch with germline at one junction end may stem from a read error. The genes are TRBV30 and TRBJ2-7; D possibly corresponds to TRBD2 (5 bases). This CDR3 spans 11 amino acids. The germline V gene has CDR1 GTSNPN and CDR2 SVGIG (reference sequence). The CDR3 bases are TGTGCCTGGGATGAGGGTTACGGGCAGTACTTC. Its translation is CAWDEGYGQYF. Based on the CDR3 plus reference TRBV30 and TRBJ2-7, the full variable domain is SQTIHQWPATLVQPVGSPLSLECTVEGTSNPNLYWYRQAAGRGLQLLFYSVGIGQISSEVPQNLSASRPQDRQFILSSKKLLLSDSGFYLCAWDEGYGQYFGPGTRLTVT.

This clonotype was counted ten times or more. The chain combines TRBV2 with TRBJ1-3, with a possible D match to TRBD1 (6 bases). Trimming stripped 7 bases from V and 0 bases from J, with 10 bases between. The CDR3 is 14 amino acids. Germline CDR1 SNHLY, CDR2 FYNNEI. CDR3 region: CASTGVGSGNTIYF. The CDR3 DNA is TGTGCCAGCACAGGGGTCGGCTCTGGAAACACCATATATTTT.

This clonotype was found many times. V gene TRBV28 combines with J gene TRBJ2-1; TRBD2 matches at 10 bases. This CDR3 has 17 amino acids. J lost 6 bases, V lost 7 bases, and 15 bases had no gene match. The germline V gene encodes CDR1 MDHEN and CDR2 SYDVKM. The CDR3 coding sequence is TGTGCCAGCAACTCACCCCGAGCGGGAGGGGTTAGCAATGAGCAGTTCTTC. Protein: CASNSPRAGGVSNEQFF.

This clonotype was detected ten times or more. The rearrangement joins TRBV9 to TRBJ2-5; 10 nucleotides agree with TRBD1. The CDR3 length is 15 residues. With V trimmed by 3 bases and J by 4 bases, 6 bases remained unmatched. The germline V gene encodes CDR1 SGDLS and CDR2 YYNGEE. In DNA, the CDR3 is TGTGCCAGCAGCGAATGGGACAGGGGTGGAGAGACCCAGTACTTC. Translating gives CASSEWDRGGETQYF.

The table lists this clonotype with many counts. This chain uses TRBV12-3 or TRBV12-4 with TRBJ1-5; a possible D gene is TRBD1 (6 bases). V was cut by 2 bases and J by 2 bases, with 16 bases left in between. CDR3 length equals 17 residues. CDR3 coding DNA: TGTGCCAGCAGTTTAATATCGACAGGTTCTGGCAATCAGCCCCAGCATTTT. This gives the protein CASSLISTGSGNQPQHF.

This clonotype has a count of ten or more. The chain recombines TRBV24-1 with TRBJ2-1; 11 bases line up with TRBD2. Germline V gene lookup returns CDR1 KGHDR and CDR2 SFDVKD. The CDR3 has 15 residues. Trimming took 5 bases from V and 9 from J; bases not matched to a gene: 8. CDR3 nucleotide sequence: TGTGCCACCAGTGTCACTAGCGGGAGTATGGGTGAGCAGTTCTTC. This codes for CATSVTSGSMGEQFF.

This clonotype was seen many times. The chain recombines TRBV20-1 with TRBJ2-1; 7 nucleotides align to TRBD2. There are 15 residues in the CDR3. Germline V gene lookup returns CDR1 DFQATT and CDR2 SNEGSKA (reference sequence). With V trimmed by 6 bases and J by 0 bases, 8 bases remained unmatched. The CDR3 DNA is TGCAGTGCCCCCAGCGGGGCTAGCTCCTACAATGAGCAGTTCTTC. Translated: CSAPSGASSYNEQFF.

Only a few counts were recorded for this clonotype. This sequence joins TRBV3-1 and TRBJ2-1; D call uncertain. Trimming stripped 4 bases from V and 4 bases from J, with 14 bases between. This CDR3 region has 15 residues. Per the germline V gene, CDR1 is LGHDT and CDR2 is YNNKEL (reference sequence). The chain's CDR3 is CASSRTGQTYNEQFF. In DNA form, the CDR3 reads TGTGCCAGCAGCCGAACCGGCCAAACTTACAATGAGCAGTTCTTC.

The genes are TRBV10-3 and TRBJ2-3, with TRBD2 as a possible D gene (7 bases). The germline gives CDR1 ENHRY, CDR2 SYGVKD. This CDR3 region has 16 residues. The germline V and J ends were trimmed by 2 bases and 1 base, with 13 bases remaining between them. The CDR3: CAISEVGRGRTDTQYF. The CDR3, as DNA: TGTGCCATCAGTGAGGTGGGGCGGGGGCGCACAGATACGCAGTATTTT.

In this sample, this clonotype turned up many times. The chain has TRBV7-9 and TRBJ1-2, with no clear D. The germline V gene encodes CDR1 SEHNR and CDR2 FQNEAQ (reference sequence). The CDR3 has 13 residues. V lost 5 bases to trimming and J lost 6 bases, with 13 bases between them. The CDR3 DNA reads as TGTGCCAGCAGCCGCAGTCGGATCGATGGCTACACCTTC. Residues: CASSRSRIDGYTF.

The chain is built from TRBV19 and TRBJ2-1; TRBD1 matches 8 bases. The CDR3 is 15 residues long. J lost 1 base, V lost 5 bases, and 4 bases had no gene match. Germline V gene lookup returns CDR1 LNHDA and CDR2 SQIVND (reference sequence). The DNA for the CDR3 is TGTGCCAGTAGTGCGCGGACAGGGTCCTACAATGAGCAGTTCTTC. As protein: CASSARTGSYNEQFF.

The V gene is TRBV18, the J gene TRBJ1-4; TRBD1 aligns across 7 bases. Germline CDR1 is KGHSH and CDR2 is LQKENI. V was clipped by 4 bases and J by 3 bases; unmatched bases: 2. The CDR3 runs 14 residues. CDR3 in DNA: TGTGCCAGCTCACTCGGGACAGCTAATGAAAAACTGTTTTTT. As protein: CASSLGTANEKLFF.

This clonotype was counted between two and nine times. V gene TRBV7-9 combines with J gene TRBJ2-1; TRBD2 matches at 10 bases. The CDR3 has 16 residues. Trimming took 4 bases from V and 8 from J; bases not matched to a gene: 11. CDR1 SEHNR and CDR2 FQNEAQ come from the germline V gene (reference sequence). The CDR3 spells CASSSSRAGGPHEQFF. The CDR3, as DNA: TGTGCCAGCAGCTCCTCCAGAGCGGGAGGGCCCCATGAGCAGTTCTTC.

The sample holds many counts of this clonotype. This chain connects TRBV28 to TRBJ2-1, with D uncertain. The CDR3 is made up of 17 amino acids. V was clipped by 2 bases and J by 4 bases, with 18 bases between them. Germline loops: CDR1 MDHEN, CDR2 SYDVKM. The CDR3 loop reads CASSLRSGDFPYNEQFF. In DNA form, the CDR3 reads TGTGCCAGCAGTTTACGGTCAGGAGACTTCCCTTACAATGAGCAGTTCTTC.

This clonotype was detected many times. The J gene is TRBJ1-1, the V gene TRBV6-5, with a tentative D call TRBD1 (6 bases). The CDR3 sequence is 16 residues long. Trimming took off 6 bases at V and 1 base at J, with 18 bases between the two ends. In germline, CDR1 is MNHEY, CDR2 SVGAGI. As DNA, the CDR3 is TGTGCCAGCAGCTACCTGAAGACAGGCTCGAACACTGAAGCTTTCTTT. This codes for CASSYLKTGSNTEAFF.

A remark on this clonotype: This may come from a read error, since a much larger clone is one base off. The chain recombines TRBV3-1 with TRBJ2-2, with D maybe TRBD1 (5 bases). The germline gives CDR1 LGHDT, CDR2 YNNKEL (reference sequence). Trimming removed 11 bases from V and 4 bases from J, with 14 bases in between. The CDR3 contains 13 residues. CDR3: CASGIYGTGELFF. Here the CDR3 DNA reads TGTGCCTCAGGGATTTATGGCACCGGGGAGCTGTTTTTT.

The CDR3 loop reads CASSLPGQGTKAFF. CDR3 sequence (DNA): TGTGCCAGCAGTTTACCGGGACAGGGGACTAAAGCTTTCTTT. The chain carries TRBV27 and TRBJ1-1, with 10 bases that match TRBD1. Germline-derived CDR1 and CDR2 are MNHEY and SMNVEV (reference sequence). V lost 2 bases, J lost 9 bases, and 6 bases stayed unmatched. The CDR3 spans 14 residues.

The rearrangement uses TRBV7-6 and TRBJ2-1, with 10 bases identical to TRBD2. CDR3 length: 18 amino acids. Trimming took 5 bases from V and 4 from J; bases not matched to a gene: 14. From germline, CDR1 is SGHVS and CDR2 FNYEAQ. The CDR3 DNA is TGTGCCAGCAGCCACATGCTTCAACGGACTAGCGGATACAATGAGCAGTTCTTC. Its protein product is CASSHMLQRTSGYNEQFF.

The V call is TRBV29-1, the J call TRBJ2-1; 7 bases fit TRBD2. Losses at the gene ends were 8 bases for V and 8 bases for J; bases not matched to a gene: 9. The CDR3 totals 12 residues. CDR1 and CDR2 from the germline V gene are SQVTM and ANQGSEA. The CDR3 DNA follows: TGCAGCCTCGGCGGGGGTCCGGATGAGCAGTTCTTC. It specifies CSLGGGPDEQFF.

This clonotype turned up a few times. The chain has TRBV6-9 and TRBJ2-7; 8 positions match TRBD1. The CDR3 contains 16 residues. J lost 6 bases, V lost 4 bases, and 14 bases had no gene match. Germline V gene sequence: CDR1 MNHGY, CDR2 SVAAGI. The CDR3 DNA is TGTGCCAGCAGTTCGGATAAGGACAGGGCAGGAATCGAGCAGTACTTC. Encoded protein: CASSSDKDRAGIEQYF.

There are many counts of this clonotype. In DNA form, the CDR3 reads TGTGCCAGCAGCTACCGTGGCGGTTCTTCCTACGAGCAGTACTTC. This sequence encodes CASSYRGGSSYEQYF. V gene TRBV11-3 combines with J gene TRBJ2-7; D is ambiguous. V shed 4 bases and J shed 1 base, with 14 bases lying between them. The CDR3 sequence is 15 residues long. Per the germline V gene, CDR1 is SGHNT and CDR2 is YENEEA.

This clonotype appeared many times. This rearrangement joins TRBV30 to TRBJ2-1; 8 nucleotides agree with TRBD2. Germline lookup yields CDR1 GTSNPN and CDR2 SVGIG (reference sequence). With V trimmed by 0 bases and J by 5 bases, 3 bases remained unmatched. The CDR3 loop spans 14 amino acids. The CDR3 loop reads CAWSVLAANNEQFF. CDR3 sequence (DNA): TGTGCCTGGAGTGTACTAGCGGCTAACAATGAGCAGTTCTTC.